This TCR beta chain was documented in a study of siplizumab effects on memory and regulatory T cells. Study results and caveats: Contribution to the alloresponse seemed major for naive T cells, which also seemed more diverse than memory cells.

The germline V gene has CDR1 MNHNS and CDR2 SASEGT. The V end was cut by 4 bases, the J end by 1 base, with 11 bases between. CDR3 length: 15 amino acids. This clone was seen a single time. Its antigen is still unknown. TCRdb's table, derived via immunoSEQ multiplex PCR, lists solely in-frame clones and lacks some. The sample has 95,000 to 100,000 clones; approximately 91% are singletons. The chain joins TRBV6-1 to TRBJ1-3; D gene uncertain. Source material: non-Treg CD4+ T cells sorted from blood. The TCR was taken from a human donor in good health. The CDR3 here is CASSGDDGSGNTIYF. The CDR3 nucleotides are TGTGCCAGCAGTGGTGACGACGGGTCTGGAAACACCATATATTTT.